The 10 T cell receptor beta chains below come from one sample, sequenced in a study of blood T cell repertoires in COVID-19. Using immunoSEQ multiplex PCR, the repertoire was profiled, and TCRdb retains in-frame clones only, with some absent. The table records hundreds of thousands of clones, approximately 87% of them present only once. The source material was PBMCs or T cells enriched from blood (not recorded which). The origin of the receptors is a woman aged 45-59 years in a cohort exposed to, infected with or recovered from COVID-19 (not recorded which).

CDR3 amino acids: CASSTRTGGYEQYF. In DNA, the CDR3 is TGTGCCAGCAGTACGAGGACAGGGGGGTACGAGCAGTACTTC. The chain is built from TRBV6-2 or TRBV6-3 and TRBJ2-7, with 10 bases lining up with TRBD1. Looked up from germline, CDR1 is MNHEY and CDR2 is SVGEGT. V lost 5 bases and J lost 4; bases outside the gene matches: 5. CDR3 length equals 14 residues.

This chain joins TRBV5-1 and TRBJ2-3; 10 bases map to TRBD2. The CDR3 runs 15 residues. The germline V gene encodes CDR1 SGHRS and CDR2 YFSETQ. The ends lost 3 bases at V and 3 bases at J; junction bases unmatched: 4. CDR3 coding DNA: TGCGCCAGCAGCTATCTAGCGGGGGCTACAGATACGCAGTATTTT. Its protein is CASSYLAGATDTQYF.

V usage is TRBV28 and J usage is TRBJ1-5; TRBD1 might be the D (6 bases). Germline V gene data show CDR1 as MDHEN and CDR2 as SYDVKM. This CDR3 is built from 17 residues. The V and J ends lost 3 bases and 2 bases respectively, with 17 bases between them. CDR3 nucleotide sequence: TGTGCCAGCAGTTTTCCCATAGGACAGTATGGCAATCAGCCCCAGCATTTT. It specifies CASSFPIGQYGNQPQHF.

This rearrangement joins TRBV28 to TRBJ2-3; 11 positions agree with TRBD2. The junction had 6 bases not matched to a gene; V was cut back by 5 bases and J by 2 bases. The CDR3 length is 16 residues. Per germline, CDR1 MDHEN and CDR2 SYDVKM. The CDR3 is CASSIGTSGDTDTQYF. The CDR3 DNA reads as TGTGCCAGCAGTATCGGGACTAGCGGAGACACAGATACGCAGTATTTT.

The chain recombines TRBV5-1 with TRBJ1-2, with 8 bases identical to TRBD1. CDR1 is SGHRS and CDR2 is YFSETQ in the germline V gene. J was trimmed by 14 bases and V by 3 bases; bases with no gene match: 12. This CDR3 spans 13 amino acids. This CDR3 is CASSSIVQGAKTF. DNA for the CDR3: TGCGCCAGCAGCTCGATCGTCCAGGGGGCTAAGACCTTC.

This clone showed up just once. The chain uses TRBV27 and TRBJ1-1; weak D call: TRBD1 (5 bases). V lost 1 base and J lost 4, with 10 bases in between. Per the germline V gene, CDR1 is MNHEY and CDR2 is SMNVEV (reference sequence). The CDR3 contains 14 residues. The CDR3 region is CASSLFVGGTEAFF. CDR3 nucleotide sequence: TGTGCCAGCAGTTTATTTGTCGGGGGCACTGAAGCTTTCTTT.

V is TRBV19 and J is TRBJ2-5, with D possibly being TRBD2 (6 bases). The CDR3 contains 15 residues. Germline CDR1 reads LNHDA; CDR2 reads SQIVND (reference sequence). The V and J ends lost 10 bases and 9 bases respectively, with 27 bases between them. CDR3 sequence reads: CATRDLQTRSVAQYF. CDR3 nucleotides: TGTGCCACGAGGGACCTTCAGACTAGATCAGTGGCCCAGTACTTC.

Here the CDR3 DNA reads TGTGCCAGCACAAGACGGGACCAGGGGGCCGGCTACACCTTC. This encodes CASTRRDQGAGYTF. The rearrangement joins TRBV9 to TRBJ1-2, with 8 bases that match TRBD1. Germline lookup yields CDR1 SGDLS and CDR2 YYNGEE. The CDR3 totals 14 residues. V shed 6 bases, J shed 8 bases, and the junction held 12 bases outside the gene matches.

This chain connects TRBV4-1 to TRBJ1-2; 7 bases align to TRBD1. The trim removed 4 bases at V and 6 bases at J, leaving 11 bases unmatched. CDR1 and CDR2 (germline): MGHRA, YSYEKL. The CDR3 is made up of 15 amino acids. The CDR3, as DNA: TGCGCCAGCAGCCCGAACACAGGGGAGAACGATGGCTACACCTTC. Residues: CASSPNTGENDGYTF.

For the CDR3, the DNA is TGTGCCAGCAGCTTAACGGGACATACCAACTATGGCTACACCTTC. Protein product: CASSLTGHTNYGYTF. The chain employs TRBV7-2 and TRBJ1-2; perhaps TRBD1 as D (6 bases). Per germline, CDR1 SGHTA and CDR2 FQGNSA. This CDR3 is built from 15 residues. Trimming stripped 2 bases from V and 2 bases from J, with 12 bases between. The full variable domain, rest sourced from reference TRBV7-2 and TRBJ1-2, is GAGVSQSPSNKVTEKGKDVELRCDPISGHTALYWYRQSLGQGLEFLIYFQGNSAPDKSGLPSDRFSAERTGGSVSTLTIQRTQQEDSAVYLCASSLTGHTNYGYTFGSGTRLTVV.